This T cell receptor beta chain is from a study of vaccination and CD4 T cells after COVID-19. Cultured CD4+ T cells had their DNA profiled by the Oncomine TCR Beta short-read assay. TCRdb processed the PCR reads anew with MiXCR; each CDR3 protein has one entry. The data show around 7,000 distinct CDR3 sequences, with 35% to 55% seen just once and 33% held by the top ten. As regards this clonotype: Its antigen is still unknown.

As to treatment: roughly ten-day PBMC culture with coronavirus spike peptide pools or control peptides (ViraFEST assay). An unexposed donor provided the CD4+ T cells, which were collected before the COVID-19 pandemic (2011-2018). Via ViraFEST, peptide pools expanded antigen-specific T cells before TCR sequencing. Half of the medium was exchanged for fresh IL-2 medium, first on day 3 and then on day 7. Where cells permitted, unexposed-donor CD4+ T cells were probed with SARS-CoV-2 S/N and four cold-coronavirus spikes. Sequenced material: CD4+ T cells from blood, cultured in vitro. The receptor was derived from a human donor in good health.

The DNA for the CDR3 is TGCAGTGTAGAGCGGGCTAGCGGGGACCAAGAGACCCAGTACTTC. Residues: CSVERASGDQETQYF. The chain joins TRBV20-1 to TRBJ2-5; TRBD2 matches at 9 bases. Germline assignment: CDR1 DFQATT and CDR2 SNEGSKA (reference sequence). CDR3 size: 15 residues. The J segment lost 0 bases and the V segment lost 7 bases, leaving 9 bases of the junction unmatched.